A selection of T cell receptor beta chains follows, all from one sample in a study of T cells in localized non-small cell lung cancer. Sequencing used immunoSEQ multiplex PCR; TCRdb keeps in-frame clones, though not all of them. The repertoire holds some 30,000 clones, with approximately 72% as singletons. The material was peripheral blood, obtained before any cancer treatment. The receptors were gathered from a male donor at least 60 years old with stage II squamous cell lung carcinoma. Each CDR3 is given with its conserved first and last residue. The order of the fields is J gene, V gene, D gene, CDR3 protein. The D gene is left open where the match is weak.

j_call: TRBJ2-2
v_call: TRBV19
d_call: -
cdr3_aa: CASSLNTGELFF

j_call: TRBJ2-7
v_call: TRBV7-3
d_call: TRBD1
cdr3_aa: CASSPRQGKSDEQYF

j_call: TRBJ2-1
v_call: TRBV6-1
d_call: -
cdr3_aa: CASSLGAWLPGEQFF

j_call: TRBJ2-2
v_call: TRBV6-1
d_call: -
cdr3_aa: CASSRGVVHTGELFF

j_call: TRBJ2-4
v_call: TRBV11-2
d_call: -
cdr3_aa: CASSQTTSLAKNIQYF

j_call: TRBJ2-5
v_call: TRBV2
d_call: -
cdr3_aa: CASSADTKETQYF

j_call: TRBJ1-2
v_call: TRBV5-6
d_call: TRBD1
cdr3_aa: CASSLGSGQGHYGYTF

j_call: TRBJ2-3
v_call: TRBV6-1
d_call: TRBD2
cdr3_aa: CASSGLAGGPDTQYF

j_call: TRBJ2-3
v_call: TRBV4-2
d_call: -
cdr3_aa: CASSQGGNARRGTDTQYF

j_call: TRBJ2-7
v_call: TRBV5-5
d_call: -
cdr3_aa: CASSSLGRKGSYEQYF

j_call: TRBJ2-1
v_call: TRBV5-1
d_call: -
cdr3_aa: CASSLERSSYNEQFF

j_call: TRBJ1-2
v_call: TRBV7-9
d_call: TRBD1
cdr3_aa: CASSSISKEGQGLTF

j_call: TRBJ2-7
v_call: TRBV9
d_call: TRBD1
cdr3_aa: CASSVDDSPGQGLYEQYF

j_call: TRBJ1-5
v_call: TRBV29-1
d_call: TRBD1
cdr3_aa: CSVAIQGVNQPQHF

j_call: TRBJ2-3
v_call: TRBV7-2
d_call: -
cdr3_aa: CASSPNRGTDTQYF

j_call: TRBJ2-5
v_call: TRBV25-1
d_call: TRBD2
cdr3_aa: CASSELAGGRGRETQYF

j_call: TRBJ1-1
v_call: TRBV7-8
d_call: -
cdr3_aa: CASSLAFGRVNTEAFF

j_call: TRBJ1-4
v_call: TRBV5-5
d_call: -
cdr3_aa: CASSLEIFQVNEKLFF

j_call: TRBJ2-7
v_call: TRBV7-9
d_call: -
cdr3_aa: CATEGPYEQYF

j_call: TRBJ2-2
v_call: TRBV4-1
d_call: TRBD2
cdr3_aa: CASSQGGGIDRRELFF

j_call: TRBJ2-5
v_call: TRBV7-7
d_call: -
cdr3_aa: CASSLESGETQYF

j_call: TRBJ2-7
v_call: TRBV6-6
d_call: -
cdr3_aa: CASSYSGPYEQYF

j_call: TRBJ2-7
v_call: TRBV6-1
d_call: -
cdr3_aa: CASSAPGRMPYEQYF

j_call: TRBJ1-4
v_call: TRBV6-1
d_call: TRBD1
cdr3_aa: CASVRDSEKLFF

j_call: TRBJ2-7
v_call: TRBV5-6
d_call: -
cdr3_aa: CASSLVFSGNSYEQYF

j_call: TRBJ2-3
v_call: TRBV18
d_call: TRBD2
cdr3_aa: CASSPDSGRRGGTQYF

j_call: TRBJ1-2
v_call: TRBV6-1
d_call: TRBD1
cdr3_aa: CASSLGQDRTF

j_call: TRBJ2-1
v_call: TRBV25-1
d_call: -
cdr3_aa: CASSESGQNEQFF

j_call: TRBJ2-7
v_call: TRBV2
d_call: TRBD2
cdr3_aa: CATKWGAGGPFNEQYF

j_call: TRBJ2-5
v_call: TRBV23-1
d_call: TRBD1
cdr3_aa: CASSQDGQGAEETQYF

j_call: TRBJ2-3
v_call: TRBV4-2
d_call: TRBD2
cdr3_aa: CASSQVGSGVVLDTQYF

j_call: TRBJ2-7
v_call: TRBV14
d_call: TRBD1
cdr3_aa: CASSQPGTGGPYEQYF

j_call: TRBJ2-4
v_call: TRBV5-1
d_call: TRBD2
cdr3_aa: CASSTGLVPNIQYF

j_call: TRBJ2-3
v_call: TRBV14
d_call: -
cdr3_aa: CASSQQGWDTQYF

j_call: TRBJ1-5
v_call: TRBV10-3
d_call: TRBD1
cdr3_aa: CAIRLDREGGQPQHF

j_call: TRBJ2-3
v_call: TRBV19
d_call: TRBD2
cdr3_aa: CASSLLAGDTQYF

j_call: TRBJ2-7
v_call: TRBV6-1
d_call: TRBD1
cdr3_aa: CASSLMTGINNEQYF

j_call: TRBJ2-7
v_call: TRBV30
d_call: -
cdr3_aa: CAWSESWDEQYF

j_call: TRBJ2-7
v_call: TRBV18
d_call: -
cdr3_aa: CASSPARDHEQYF

j_call: TRBJ1-2
v_call: TRBV5-1
d_call: TRBD1
cdr3_aa: CASSLGTGALYGYTF

j_call: TRBJ2-3
v_call: TRBV5-1
d_call: -
cdr3_aa: CASSTRPADTQYF

j_call: TRBJ1-2
v_call: TRBV6-1
d_call: -
cdr3_aa: CASIPTANYGYTF

j_call: TRBJ1-4
v_call: TRBV18
d_call: TRBD1
cdr3_aa: CASSSTGTELMRGLFF

j_call: TRBJ1-2
v_call: TRBV9
d_call: TRBD1
cdr3_aa: CASSPGTGTYGYTF

j_call: TRBJ2-7
v_call: TRBV27
d_call: -
cdr3_aa: CASREGSYEQYF

j_call: TRBJ1-6
v_call: TRBV28
d_call: TRBD1
cdr3_aa: CASSRQGASNSPLHF

j_call: TRBJ2-3
v_call: TRBV7-3
d_call: TRBD2
cdr3_aa: CASSPAPGGVTDTQYF

j_call: TRBJ1-2
v_call: TRBV5-6
d_call: TRBD1
cdr3_aa: CASSGTGGDGYTF

j_call: TRBJ2-1
v_call: TRBV18
d_call: TRBD2
cdr3_aa: CASSEPSAGDNEQFF

j_call: TRBJ1-4
v_call: TRBV30
d_call: TRBD1
cdr3_aa: CAWSFGTGGHEKLFF

j_call: TRBJ2-5
v_call: TRBV6-6
d_call: -
cdr3_aa: CASSYPLEGETQYF